Listed here are 10 T cell receptor beta chains from one sample, sequenced in a study of healthy donors' naive CD4 and CD8 T cells. A linear amplification protocol produced the TCR libraries from 500 ng of total RNA. TCRdb recomputed calls from the reads with MiXCR, one row per CDR3 protein. The table includes around 200,000 distinct CDR3 sequences, about 76% detected once. Sequenced material: naive CD4+ and CD8+ T cells sorted from blood, pooled from several donors. The source of these receptors is a pool of human donors in good health; the sample pools cells from several healthy donors.

A few counts support this clonotype. The V and J genes are TRBV29-1 and TRBJ2-3, with a weak D call TRBD2 (5 bases). Germline CDR1 is SQVTM and CDR2 is ANQGSEA. This CDR3 has 14 amino acids. Deletions cut 4 bases from V and 6 bases from J, with 17 bases between. CDR3 amino acids: CSVVEGFGWDTQYF. As DNA, the CDR3 is TGCAGCGTTGTTGAGGGATTTGGTTGGGATACGCAGTATTTT.

The chain links TRBV29-1 to TRBJ1-5; perhaps TRBD1 as D (5 bases). The germline gives CDR1 SQVTM, CDR2 ANQGSEA. The CDR3 covers 13 residues. The V end was cut by 4 bases, the J end by 7 bases, with 14 bases between. CDR3 coding DNA: TGCAGCGTTGGGGAGGGAACAGGACAGCCCCAGCATTTT. Translation: CSVGEGTGQPQHF.

The rearrangement joins TRBV29-1 to TRBJ2-5; no definite D call. The ends were cut back, 7 bases at V and 4 bases at J, with 19 bases in the middle. Germline V gene sequence: CDR1 SQVTM, CDR2 ANQGSEA. This CDR3 spans 14 amino acids. The CDR3 here is CSAIPSVGAETQYF. CDR3 DNA: TGCAGCGCTATCCCCTCGGTTGGTGCAGAGACCCAGTACTTC.

This clonotype showed up just once. The J gene is TRBJ2-5, the V gene TRBV6-2 or TRBV6-3, with D tentatively TRBD1 (5 bases). The CDR3 is made up of 13 amino acids. V shed 7 bases and J shed 5 bases, with 14 bases lying between them. Germline V gives CDR1 MNHEY, CDR2 SVGEGT. The CDR3 is CASILQPGETQYF. CDR3 in DNA: TGTGCCAGCATCCTCCAACCAGGGGAGACCCAGTACTTC.

V is TRBV6-1 and J is TRBJ2-2; the match to TRBD1 covers 9 bases. The CDR3 sequence is 14 residues long. CDR1 is MNHNS and CDR2 is SASEGT in the germline V gene. Trimming took 5 bases from V and 6 from J; bases not matched to a gene: 4. CDR3 region: CASSSRTGAGELFF. The CDR3 nucleotides read TGTGCCAGCAGTTCCCGGACAGGGGCCGGGGAGCTGTTTTTT.

Only a few counts were recorded for this clonotype. V usage is TRBV6-6 and J usage is TRBJ2-7; 7 positions match TRBD2. Trimming cost V 6 bases and J 6 bases; bases outside gene matches: 8. The CDR3 contains 13 residues. CDR1 is MNHNY, CDR2 SVGAGI, per germline (reference sequence). CDR3 residues: CASSLGEGSEQYF. The CDR3 DNA reads as TGTGCCAGCAGCTTAGGGGAGGGGAGCGAGCAGTACTTC.

For the CDR3, the DNA is TGCGCCAGCAGCCCAGGTTCGGCAGAGACCCAGTACTTC. As protein: CASSPGSAETQYF. This sequence joins TRBV5-1 and TRBJ2-5; D is undetermined. The CDR3 spans 13 residues. The germline V gene encodes CDR1 SGHRS and CDR2 YFSETQ. V lost 4 bases, J lost 4 bases, and 11 bases lay in between.

The rearrangement links TRBV20-1 to TRBJ2-7; 7 nucleotides match TRBD2. This CDR3 contains 13 residues. Germline-derived CDR1 and CDR2 are DFQATT and SNEGSKA (reference sequence). V gave up 6 bases and J gave up 1 base; unmatched junction bases: 6. CDR3 in DNA: TGCAGTGCCCAGCGGGGAAATTCCTACGAGCAGTACTTC. It is translated as CSAQRGNSYEQYF.

This sequence joins TRBV6-5 and TRBJ2-5, with D maybe TRBD2 (6 bases). Trimming stripped 2 bases from V and 4 bases from J, with 11 bases between. CDR3 length equals 14 residues. Germline loops: CDR1 MNHEY, CDR2 SVGAGI. CDR3 loop: CASSYRGGLETQYF. The CDR3 bases are TGTGCCAGCAGTTACCGGGGAGGTCTAGAGACCCAGTACTTC.

The chain uses TRBV19 and TRBJ1-2; D is ambiguous. Trimming pared 11 bases from V and 5 bases from J, leaving 15 bases between. There are 12 residues in the CDR3. Germline V gene lookup returns CDR1 LNHDA and CDR2 SQIVND (reference sequence). The CDR3 is CASRETPYGYTF. The CDR3 DNA sequence: TGTGCCTCGAGGGAGACCCCATATGGCTACACCTTC.